This T cell receptor (beta chain) was captured by sequencing in a study of blood T cell repertoires in COVID-19. Whole-study context: Sample material is recorded as cDNA or gDNA derived from T cells, B-cell-depleted T cells, or PBMCs.

The assay was immunoSEQ multiplex PCR, and TCRdb's table has in-frame clones only and misses some. The profile shows around 200,000 clones, around nine tenths of them singletons. This CDR3 region has 14 residues. V was cut by 3 bases and J by 7 bases, with 13 bases left in between. The germline V gene has CDR1 LNHDA and CDR2 SQIVND (reference sequence). Sequenced sample: peripheral blood. The origin of this receptor is a man aged 40-49 years with active or convalescent COVID-19. V gene TRBV19 combines with J gene TRBJ2-1; D perhaps matches TRBD1 (6 bases). CDR3 region: CASSMGAGSNEQFF. CDR3 coding DNA: TGTGCCAGTAGTATGGGGGCAGGGTCGAATGAGCAGTTCTTC.